This T cell receptor (beta chain) was captured by sequencing in a study of blood T cell repertoires in COVID-19. Study in general: In each case, the material was cDNA or gDNA derived from T cells, B-cell-depleted T cells, or PBMCs.

Germline V lookup: CDR1 LGHDT, CDR2 YNNKEL (reference sequence). Trimming left V 2 bases short and J 5 bases short, with 7 bases between. CDR3 size: 13 residues. Produced via immunoSEQ multiplex PCR; TCRdb's table is partial and in-frame only. The data show some 300,000 clones, approximately 89% seen once. Adults between roughly 18 and 90 years of age took part from more than 20 US areas. The clonotype originates from a middle-aged woman who had recovered from COVID-19. The J gene is TRBJ1-5, the V gene TRBV3-1 (or the pseudogene TRBV3-2), with D perhaps matching TRBD1 (6 bases). Specimen: PBMCs or T cells enriched from blood (not recorded which). In DNA, the CDR3 is TGTGCCAGCAGCCAAACAGGGCATCAGCCCCAGCATTTT. Translation gives CASSQTGHQPQHF.